Below, 7 T cell receptor beta chains from the same sample are listed, as sequenced in a study of cytomegalovirus exposure and HLA in healthy donors. The PCR contained 60 Vbeta and 13 Jbeta primers. Using immunoSEQ multiplex PCR, the repertoire was profiled, and TCRdb retains in-frame clones only, with some absent. The sample holds 110,000 to 150,000 clones; more than 70% are singletons and the top ten take 1.5% to 2%. Sequencing was performed on PBMCs. These receptors all stem from a woman aged 40-49 years in good health and CMV-seronegative.

The V gene is TRBV27, the J gene TRBJ2-4, with D maybe TRBD2 (5 bases). V shed 0 bases and J shed 1 base, with 16 bases lying between them. Per the germline V gene, CDR1 is MNHEY and CDR2 is SMNVEV (reference sequence). This CDR3 spans 18 amino acids. CDR3 nucleotides: TGTGCCAGCAGTTTATCGGGAGCCTACGGGGTGGCCAAAAACATTCAGTACTTC. It translates to CASSLSGAYGVAKNIQYF.

This clone was observed a handful of times. V and J are TRBV4-2 and TRBJ2-3; TRBD1 agrees at 7 bases. Losses at the gene ends were 4 bases for V and 9 bases for J; bases not matched to a gene: 16. This CDR3 spans 16 amino acids. Per the germline V gene, CDR1 is LGHNA and CDR2 is YNFKEQ. The CDR3 DNA sequence: TGTGCCAGCAGCCTCGAAACAGGGGTCTTGGGGTACACGCAGTATTTT. Its translation: CASSLETGVLGYTQYF.

The chain is built from TRBV7-9 and TRBJ1-2; possible D gene TRBD1, 6 bases. Germline-derived CDR1 and CDR2 are SEHNR and FQNEAQ (reference sequence). The length of the CDR3 is 13 residues. The germline V and J ends were trimmed by 7 bases and 3 bases, with 12 bases remaining between them. The CDR3 bases are TGTGCCAGCACCCGAAGGGGGTACTATGGCTACACCTTC. Its translation is CASTRRGYYGYTF.

The chain carries TRBV19 and TRBJ1-1; tentatively, D is TRBD1 (5 bases). CDR1 and CDR2 from the germline V gene are LNHDA and SQIVND (reference sequence). Trimming pared 3 bases from V and 2 bases from J, leaving 13 bases between. The CDR3 has 15 residues. Here the CDR3 DNA reads TGTGCCAGTAGTATTCCCGGCAGGGTAAACACTGAAGCTTTCTTT. It specifies CASSIPGRVNTEAFF.

The chain is built from TRBV9 and TRBJ2-3; 12 bases agree with TRBD2. Germline CDR1 and CDR2: SGDLS and YYNGEE. The V segment lost 5 bases and the J segment 6 bases; nucleotides outside the gene matches: 7. The CDR3 has 15 residues. CDR3 bases: TGTGCCAGCAGGGCTAGCGGGGGGGCACAGGATACGCAGTATTTT. It yields the protein CASRASGGAQDTQYF.

This clone was counted only a few times. One end of the junction varies from germline; a read error may be responsible. V usage is TRBV7-9 and J usage is TRBJ2-7, with D tentatively TRBD1 (5 bases). The V gene's germline CDR1 is SEHNR and CDR2 FQNEAQ (reference sequence). This CDR3 has 15 amino acids. The chain's CDR3 is CSSSLIQGSLYEQYF. The CDR3 nucleotides read TGTTCCAGCAGCTTAATCCAGGGATCATTATACGAGCAGTACTTC. The variable domain in full, completed from reference TRBV7-9 and TRBJ2-7, reads DTGVSQNPRHKITKRGQNVTFRCDPISEHNRLYWYRQTLGQGPEFLTYFQNEAQLEKSRLLSDRFSAERPKGSFSTLEIQRTEQGDSAMYLCSSSLIQGSLYEQYFGPGTRLTVT.

V gene TRBV27 combines with J gene TRBJ1-5; D call uncertain. Trimming shortened V by 3 bases and J by 1 base, and 7 bases separated the two germline ends. Germline lookup yields CDR1 MNHEY and CDR2 SMNVEV (reference sequence). The CDR3 totals 14 residues. The CDR3 spells CASSFERSNQPQHF. The CDR3 DNA follows: TGTGCCAGCAGTTTCGAGAGGAGCAATCAGCCCCAGCATTTT.